The 6 T cell receptor beta chains given below trace back to one sample, sequenced in a study of blood T cell repertoires in COVID-19. Produced via immunoSEQ multiplex PCR; TCRdb's table is partial and in-frame only. The top ten clones hold 6.2% of a sample with about 210,000 clones, around nine tenths of them seen once. Sequencing used peripheral blood. The receptors stem from a man aged 55 to 70 who had recovered from COVID-19.

The chain joins TRBV5-6 to TRBJ2-2; 15 positions agree with TRBD2. CDR1 and CDR2 from the germline V gene are SGHDT and YYEEEE. This CDR3 has 18 amino acids. V shed 4 bases, J shed 5 bases, and the junction held 9 bases outside the gene matches. CDR3: CASSPPGLAGGWTGELFF. CDR3 in DNA: TGTGCCAGCAGCCCACCGGGACTAGCGGGAGGATGGACCGGGGAGCTGTTTTTT.

This sequence joins TRBV6-6 and TRBJ2-2; D remains unclear. Germline CDR1 and CDR2: MNHNY and SVGAGI (reference sequence). The V end was cut by 0 bases, the J end by 7 bases, with 6 bases between. The CDR3 loop spans 13 amino acids. For the CDR3, the DNA is TGTGCCAGCAGTTACTCCCGGGTCGGGGAGCTGTTTTTT. This gives the protein CASSYSRVGELFF.

This clone was seen once. This chain links TRBV4-3 with TRBJ1-5; D unclear. The CDR3 contains 13 residues. Trimming pared 0 bases from V and 7 bases from J, leaving 7 bases between. CDR1 is LGHNA and CDR2 is YSLEER in the germline V gene. The CDR3 reads CASSQELQQPQHF. CDR3 sequence (DNA): TGCGCCAGCAGCCAAGAGCTTCAGCAGCCCCAGCATTTT.

The rearrangement uses TRBV9 and TRBJ2-3; 9 positions match TRBD2. After removal of 4 bases from V and 0 bases from J, the junction contained 9 bases not matched to a gene. Germline lookup yields CDR1 SGDLS and CDR2 YYNGEE. CDR3 length: 17 amino acids. The CDR3 is CASSPQAGGYSTDTQYF. As DNA, the CDR3 is TGTGCCAGCAGCCCTCAAGCGGGAGGCTATAGCACAGATACGCAGTATTTT.

Of note for this clone: One end of the junction is discordant with germline, which a read error may explain. This chain joins TRBV9 and TRBJ2-7; TRBD1 is a possible D gene (5 bases). Germline V lookup: CDR1 SGDLS, CDR2 YYNGEE. The CDR3 is made up of 12 amino acids. Here the CDR3 DNA reads TGTGCCAGCAGCGCTGGACACCTCGGTTTAGGCTTC. Encoded protein: CASSAGHLGLGF.

This chain connects TRBV6-6 to TRBJ2-7; D is perhaps TRBD1 (6 bases). CDR3 length: 12 residues. From germline, CDR1 is MNHNY and CDR2 SVGAGI (reference sequence). Trimming stripped 6 bases from V and 4 bases from J, with 10 bases between. CDR3 DNA: TGTGCCAGCAGACGCACAGGGTACGAGCAGTACTTC. As protein: CASRRTGYEQYF.